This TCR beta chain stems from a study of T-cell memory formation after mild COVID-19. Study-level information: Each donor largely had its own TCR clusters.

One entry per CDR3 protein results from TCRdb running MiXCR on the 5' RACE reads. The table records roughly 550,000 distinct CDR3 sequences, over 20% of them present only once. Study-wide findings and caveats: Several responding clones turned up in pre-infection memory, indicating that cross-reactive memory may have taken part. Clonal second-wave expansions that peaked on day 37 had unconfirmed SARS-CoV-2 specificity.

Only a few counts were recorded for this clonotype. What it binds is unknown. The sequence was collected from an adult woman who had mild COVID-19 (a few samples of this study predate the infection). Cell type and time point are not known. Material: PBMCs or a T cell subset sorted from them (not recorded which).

Written as DNA, the CDR3 is TGCGCCAGCAGCCCGGGCCTAATCCCGGGGCAGCCCCAGCATTTT. Amino acids: CASSPGLIPGQPQHF. The genes are TRBV5-1 and TRBJ1-5, with D hard to call. Germline CDR1 is SGHRS and CDR2 is YFSETQ. V lost 4 bases to trimming and J lost 7 bases, with 18 bases between them. The CDR3 has 15 residues.